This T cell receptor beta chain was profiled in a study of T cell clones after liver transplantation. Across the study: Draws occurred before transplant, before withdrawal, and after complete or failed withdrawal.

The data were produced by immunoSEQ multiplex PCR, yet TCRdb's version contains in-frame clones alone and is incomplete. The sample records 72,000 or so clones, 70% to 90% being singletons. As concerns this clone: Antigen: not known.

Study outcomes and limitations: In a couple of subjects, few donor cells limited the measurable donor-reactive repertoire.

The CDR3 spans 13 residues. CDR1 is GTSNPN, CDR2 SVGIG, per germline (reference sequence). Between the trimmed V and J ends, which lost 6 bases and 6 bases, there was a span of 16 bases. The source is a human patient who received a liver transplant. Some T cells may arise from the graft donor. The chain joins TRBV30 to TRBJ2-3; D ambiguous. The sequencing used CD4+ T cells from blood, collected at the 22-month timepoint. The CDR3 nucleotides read TGTGCCTGTCGTCACTCCATTTCCGATACGCAGTATTTT. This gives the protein CACRHSISDTQYF.